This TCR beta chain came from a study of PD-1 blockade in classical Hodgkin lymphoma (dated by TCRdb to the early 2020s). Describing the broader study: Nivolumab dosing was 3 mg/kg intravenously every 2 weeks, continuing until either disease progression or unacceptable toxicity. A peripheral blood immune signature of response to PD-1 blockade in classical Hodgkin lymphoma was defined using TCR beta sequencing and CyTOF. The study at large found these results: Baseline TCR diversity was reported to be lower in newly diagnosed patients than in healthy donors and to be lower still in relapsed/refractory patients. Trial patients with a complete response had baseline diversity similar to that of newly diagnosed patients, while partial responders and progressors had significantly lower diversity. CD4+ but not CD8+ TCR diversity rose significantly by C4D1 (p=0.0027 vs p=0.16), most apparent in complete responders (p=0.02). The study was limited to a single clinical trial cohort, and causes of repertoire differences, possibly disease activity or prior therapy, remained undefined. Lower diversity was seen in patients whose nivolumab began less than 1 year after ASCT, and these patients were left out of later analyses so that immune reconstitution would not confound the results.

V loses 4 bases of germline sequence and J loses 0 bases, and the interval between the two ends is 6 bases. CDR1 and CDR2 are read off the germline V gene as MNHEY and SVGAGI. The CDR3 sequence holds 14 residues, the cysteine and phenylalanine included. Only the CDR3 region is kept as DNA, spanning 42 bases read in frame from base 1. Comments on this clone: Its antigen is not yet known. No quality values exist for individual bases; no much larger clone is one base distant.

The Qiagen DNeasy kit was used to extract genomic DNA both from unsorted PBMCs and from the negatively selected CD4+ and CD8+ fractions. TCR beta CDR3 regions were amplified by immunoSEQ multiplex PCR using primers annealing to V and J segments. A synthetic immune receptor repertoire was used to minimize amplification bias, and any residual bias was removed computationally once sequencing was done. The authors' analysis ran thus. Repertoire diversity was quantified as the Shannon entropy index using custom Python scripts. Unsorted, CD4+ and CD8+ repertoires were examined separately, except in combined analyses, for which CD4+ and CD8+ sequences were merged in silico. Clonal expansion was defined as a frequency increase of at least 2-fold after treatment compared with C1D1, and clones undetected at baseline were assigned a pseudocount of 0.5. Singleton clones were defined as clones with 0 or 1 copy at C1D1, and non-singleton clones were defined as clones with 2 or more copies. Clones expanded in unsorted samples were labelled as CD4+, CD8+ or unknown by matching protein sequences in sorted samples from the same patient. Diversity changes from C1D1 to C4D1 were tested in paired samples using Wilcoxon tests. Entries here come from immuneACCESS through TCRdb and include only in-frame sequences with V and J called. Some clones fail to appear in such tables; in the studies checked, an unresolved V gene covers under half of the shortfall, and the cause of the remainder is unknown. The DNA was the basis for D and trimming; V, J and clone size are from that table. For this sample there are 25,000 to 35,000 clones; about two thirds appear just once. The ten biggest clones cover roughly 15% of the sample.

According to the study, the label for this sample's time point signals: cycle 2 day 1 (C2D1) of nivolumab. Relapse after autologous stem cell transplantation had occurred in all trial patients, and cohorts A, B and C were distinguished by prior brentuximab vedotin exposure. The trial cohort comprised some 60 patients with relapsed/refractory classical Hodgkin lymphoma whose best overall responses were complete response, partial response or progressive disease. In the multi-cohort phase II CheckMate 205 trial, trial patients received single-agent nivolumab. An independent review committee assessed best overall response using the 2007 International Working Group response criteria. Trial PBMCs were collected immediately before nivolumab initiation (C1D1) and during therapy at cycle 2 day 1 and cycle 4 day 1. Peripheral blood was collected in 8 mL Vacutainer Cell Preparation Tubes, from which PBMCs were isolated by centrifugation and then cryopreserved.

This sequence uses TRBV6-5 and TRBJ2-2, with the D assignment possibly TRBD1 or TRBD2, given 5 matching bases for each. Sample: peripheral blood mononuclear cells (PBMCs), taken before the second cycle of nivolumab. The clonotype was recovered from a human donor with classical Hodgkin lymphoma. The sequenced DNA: TGTGCCAGCAGTTCGGGGCCGAACACCGGGGAGCTGTTTTTT. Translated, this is CASSSGPNTGELFF.